This is a list of T cell receptor beta chains from one sample in a study of post-analysis software for immune sequencing data. One entry per CDR3 protein results from TCRdb running MiXCR on the PCR reads. The sample shows approximately 440,000 distinct CDR3 sequences, over 35% of them seen only once. Sequencing was done on a sample of blood. These receptors originate from a girl aged 5 to 17 with multiple sclerosis. CDR3s include the opening cysteine and the closing phenylalanine or tryptophan.

V gene	CDR3 protein
TRBV9	CASSGPPSGQATSGYYNEQFF
TRBV20-1	CSARDIGRAQETQYF
TRBV4-3	CASSQGQTANLDNYGYTF
TRBV7-3	CTSSPQTTYNEQFF
TRBV12-3/TRBV12-4	CASSPSGAPDNEQFF
TRBV4-1	CASSQLRGQRDTEAFF
TRBV7-9	CASSLSTGTYEKLFF
TRBV28	CASSPSGQGPESYEQYF
TRBV28	CASSLEQAGRETQYF
TRBV29-1	CSVAGGQVPQETQYF
TRBV5-1	CASSLAGERANVLTF
TRBV20-1	CSARDWTSGRSSRETQFF
TRBV5-1	CASSGDGYYGYTF
TRBV7-3	CASSLQGLAGDSEQFF
TRBV7-2	CASSLPWGSIADTQYF
TRBV20-1	CSASREGYINEQFF
TRBV10-2	CASSVVGAEQFF
TRBV11-1	CASTAARDSYEQYF
TRBV7-9	CASSLAEPGGYGYTF
TRBV29-1	CSVARASSYEQYF